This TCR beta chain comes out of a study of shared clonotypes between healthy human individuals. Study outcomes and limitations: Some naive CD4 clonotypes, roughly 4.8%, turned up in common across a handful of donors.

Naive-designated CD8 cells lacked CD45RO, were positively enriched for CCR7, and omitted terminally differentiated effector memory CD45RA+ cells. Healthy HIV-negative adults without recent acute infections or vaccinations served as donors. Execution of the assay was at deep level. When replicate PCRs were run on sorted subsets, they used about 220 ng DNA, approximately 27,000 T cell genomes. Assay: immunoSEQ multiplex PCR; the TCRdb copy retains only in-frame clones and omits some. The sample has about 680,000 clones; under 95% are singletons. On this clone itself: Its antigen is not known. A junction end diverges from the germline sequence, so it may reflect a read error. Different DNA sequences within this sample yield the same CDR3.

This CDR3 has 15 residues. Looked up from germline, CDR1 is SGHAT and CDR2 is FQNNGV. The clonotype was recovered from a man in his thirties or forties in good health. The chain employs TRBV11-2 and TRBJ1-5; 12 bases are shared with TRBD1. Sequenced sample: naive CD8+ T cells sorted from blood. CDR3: CASSPGTGGNQPQHF. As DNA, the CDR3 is TGTGCCAGCAGCCCCGGGACAGGGGGCAACCAGCCCCAGCATTTT.